This T cell receptor (beta chain) was captured in a study of T cell responses to AZD1222 COVID-19 vaccine (dated by TCRdb to the early 2020s). Background on the whole study: AZD1222 recipients whose second dose came at about 4 weeks and those whose second dose came at about 12 weeks were combined into one group, since spike-specific TCR depth and breadth did not differ between the two schedules. TCR sequencing covered fewer than 250 trial participants: about 210 given two doses of AZD1222 and 26 given two doses of MenACWY control vaccine. Enrollment into the trials was organized by age into subgroups of 18-55, 56-69 and 70-plus years, and those subgroups contained roughly 140, 27 and 60 TCR-sequenced participants, respectively.

The CDR3 regions of human TCRbeta chains were subjected to immunosequencing. The original pipeline was this. Repertoire TCRs were checked for matches against a reference library of SARS-CoV-2-specific TCRs that had been generated using the MIRA antigen-specificity platform. Breadth was defined as the fraction of unique TCRs that were SARS-CoV-2-associated. Depth was defined as the fraction of total T cells that were SARS-CoV-2-associated. Using the MIRA data, each spike-specific TCR was assigned both to the spike region to which the TCR was reactive and to a CD4 or CD8 class. Log10-transformed breadth and depth values were compared by one-way ANOVA with Sidak's multiple comparisons tests. Sourced from immuneACCESS, this table was stored by TCRdb with only in-frame sequences that have V and J called. A share of the clones is absent; for the studies checked, an unresolved V gene accounts for under half, and the remainder has no known explanation. V and J calls and clone size are given by that table; D and trimming were obtained from the DNA. The sample has about 150,000 clones on record, around 93% of them singletons. About 2.5% of the sample is in the top ten clones.

The time point label, as the study defines it: baseline before first vaccination. Vaccinee samples came from UK trials COV001 and COV002, including a single-blind randomized controlled phase 2/3 trial of AZD1222 (ChAdOx1 nCoV-19) in healthy adults. Trial participant PBMC samples were collected at day 0 and day 28 after the second dose for TCRbeta chain sequencing. The full study reports these points: Only a handful of AZD1222 recipients were SARS-CoV-2 seropositive at baseline, limiting conclusions about previously exposed vaccinees. Epitopes outside the regions mutated in the B.1.351 and B.1.1.7 variants were reportedly recognized by nearly half of the unique spike-specific TCRs. Because no samples from the day 14 peak response were available, repertoires could be characterized only after the peak T cell response. The 56-69-year group was small, and its depth increase did not reach significance, likely because of low power. Spike-specific TCR breadth and depth rose significantly after two AZD1222 doses compared with day 0 and with MenACWY recipients. Vaccine-associated CD4 TCRs spanned the whole spike protein, with dominant responses in regions 160-218 and 743-854. Most participants were white British and females outnumbered males, and the authors suggested that clonal diversity may have been underestimated.

The CDR3, cysteine through phenylalanine, is 15 amino acids long. Kept here is only the CDR3 DNA, which spans 45 bases and is read in frame from base 1. V and J are truncated by 6 bases and 6 bases respectively, leaving an intervening sequence of 20 bases. The germline V gene specifies MDHEN as CDR1 and SYDVKM as CDR2. About this clone itself: This receptor's antigen is unknown. Base qualities are not recorded, but no much larger clone differs from it by a single base.

The source of this sequence is an adult in good health. The chain couples TRBV28 to TRBJ1-2; perhaps TRBD1 is the D gene, with 5 bases matching. The sequenced sample was peripheral blood, obtained on day 0 of AZD1222 vaccination. The CDR3 protein: CASSIQPPGRHGYTF. The DNA sequence is as follows: TGTGCCAGCAGCATTCAACCGCCAGGGCGCCATGGCTACACCTTC.